The next 29 T cell receptor beta chains were all read from a single sample in a study of blood T cell repertoires in COVID-19. TCRdb keeps only in-frame clones here, not all; method: immunoSEQ multiplex PCR. The sample has under 200,000 clones; over 70% are singletons. The sequenced sample was PBMCs or T cells enriched from blood (not recorded which). These receptors were obtained from a woman in her thirties or forties with acute COVID-19.

V gene TRBV3-1 (or the pseudogene TRBV3-2) combines with J gene TRBJ2-1; D is ambiguous. The germline gives CDR1 LGHDT, CDR2 YNNKEL (reference sequence). Trimming pared 3 bases from V and 4 bases from J, leaving 10 bases between. This CDR3 has 14 residues. DNA for the CDR3: TGTGCCAGCAGCCAGAACGGAGAATACAATGAGCAGTTCTTC. As protein: CASSQNGEYNEQFF.

The chain employs TRBV9 and TRBJ2-1, with 11 positions matching TRBD2. From germline, CDR1 is SGDLS and CDR2 YYNGEE. CDR3 size: 15 residues. The J segment lost 8 bases and the V segment lost 4 bases, leaving 8 bases of the junction unmatched. DNA for the CDR3: TGTGCCAGCAGCCGATTAGCGGGAGGGGCACATGAGCAGTTCTTC. Its translation is CASSRLAGGAHEQFF.

This chain uses TRBV7-2 with TRBJ1-1; 9 positions match TRBD1. The junction had 4 bases not matched to a gene; V was cut back by 5 bases and J by 0 bases. Germline-derived CDR1 and CDR2 are SGHTA and FQGNSA. The length of the CDR3 is 15 residues. CDR3 DNA: TGTGCCAGCAGCCCCAACAGGGGGCTGAACACTGAAGCTTTCTTT. Translating it yields CASSPNRGLNTEAFF. Drawing the rest from reference TRBV7-2 and TRBJ1-1, the complete variable domain is GAGVSQSPSNKVTEKGKDVELRCDPISGHTALYWYRQSLGQGLEFLIYFQGNSAPDKSGLPSDRFSAERTGGSVSTLTIQRTQQEDSAVYLCASSPNRGLNTEAFFGQGTRLTVV.

The chain joins TRBV19 to TRBJ2-2; TRBD2 aligns across 7 bases. V lost 3 bases to trimming and J lost 5 bases; unmatched junction nucleotides: 0. CDR3 size: 13 residues. Germline loops: CDR1 LNHDA, CDR2 SQIVND (reference sequence). The DNA for the CDR3 is TGTGCCAGTAGTATGCGGGGGACCGGGGAGCTGTTTTTT. Protein: CASSMRGTGELFF.

The chain employs TRBV18 and TRBJ2-5; 7 bases agree with TRBD2. The CDR3 length is 13 residues. Germline values: CDR1 KGHSH, CDR2 LQKENI. Trimming cost V 2 bases and J 3 bases; bases outside gene matches: 0. This chain's CDR3 is CASSPGTKETQYF. In DNA, the CDR3 is TGTGCCAGCTCACCAGGGACTAAAGAGACCCAGTACTTC.

The chain uses TRBV9 and TRBJ2-3; 7 positions match TRBD2. V was clipped by 0 bases and J by 0 bases; unmatched bases: 13. Germline V CDR1 and CDR2: SGDLS, YYNGEE. CDR3 length: 19 amino acids. CDR3 in DNA: TGTGCCAGCAGCGTAGAAGCTGGCCCCTGGCGGGGGAGCACAGATACGCAGTATTTT. Translated, it gives CASSVEAGPWRGSTDTQYF.

The sample holds one count of this clone. The chain combines TRBV11-2 with TRBJ2-1, with 12 bases matching TRBD2. Germline loops: CDR1 SGHAT, CDR2 FQNNGV. Trimming took 9 bases from V and 6 from J; bases not matched to a gene: 9. This CDR3 region has 15 residues. CDR3 sequence (DNA): TGTGCCAGTCAGCTTGGACTAGCGGGGTCCAATGAGCAGTTCTTC. This encodes CASQLGLAGSNEQFF.

This clone was detected a few times. The gene calls are TRBV28 and TRBJ2-3; D is undetermined. The V end lost 1 base, the J end lost 5 bases, and 4 bases lay between the germline ends. Germline CDR1 and CDR2: MDHEN and SYDVKM. The CDR3 totals 12 residues. CDR3 sequence: CASSLLRDTQYF. CDR3 nucleotide sequence: TGTGCCAGCAGTTTATTGAGAGATACGCAGTATTTT. The whole variable domain, remainder taken from reference TRBV28 and TRBJ2-3, is DVKVTQSSRYLVKRTGEKVFLECVQDMDHENMFWYRQDPGLGLRLIYFSYDVKMKEKGDIPEGYSVSREKKERFSLILESASTNQTSMYLCASSLLRDTQYFGPGTRLTVL.

This clone is a singleton in its sample. The gene calls are TRBV6-2 or TRBV6-3 and TRBJ1-1, with a weak D call TRBD1 (5 bases). Germline assignment: CDR1 MNHEY and CDR2 SVGEGT. The CDR3 runs 16 residues. Trimming shortened V by 5 bases and J by 4 bases, and 20 bases separated the two germline ends. CDR3 nucleotides: TGTGCCAGCAGTGCCCACAGGAACCAGGCGGTCACTGAAGCTTTCTTT. Its protein product is CASSAHRNQAVTEAFF.

The chain links TRBV6-1 to TRBJ2-1, with D maybe TRBD1 (5 bases). The CDR3 covers 14 residues. Germline V gives CDR1 MNHNS, CDR2 SASEGT. V lost 1 base to trimming and J lost 7 bases, with 11 bases between them. This CDR3 is CASSEEAGWNEQFF. As DNA, the CDR3 is TGTGCCAGCAGTGAAGAGGCAGGGTGGAATGAGCAGTTCTTC.

The rearrangement joins TRBV19 to TRBJ1-2; unclear D gene. Between the trimmed V and J ends, which lost 3 bases and 0 bases, there was a span of 14 bases. The CDR3 loop spans 16 amino acids. Germline lookup yields CDR1 LNHDA and CDR2 SQIVND (reference sequence). DNA of the CDR3: TGTGCCAGTAGTATTCGGTCGTTCGTAGCTAACTATGGCTACACCTTC. Translating it yields CASSIRSFVANYGYTF. The whole variable domain, filled in from reference TRBV19 and TRBJ1-2, reads DGGITQSPKYLFRKEGQNVTLSCEQNLNHDAMYWYRQDPGQGLRLIYYSQIVNDFQKGDIAEGYSVSREKKESFPLTVTSAQKNPTAFYLCASSIRSFVANYGYTFGSGTRLTVV.

The chain has TRBV21-1 and TRBJ2-7; whether TRBD1, the table's D call, matches the DNA was not checked. TRBV21-1 has pseudogene status. The CDR3 loop spans 17 amino acids. CDR3 region: CASSNGTPRGSSYEQYF. CDR3 nucleotides: TGTGCCAGCAGCAACGGAACCCCAAGGGGAAGCTCCTACGAGCAGTACTTC.

This sequence joins TRBV11-2 and TRBJ1-1; no firm D call. Germline V CDR1 and CDR2: SGHAT, FQNNGV. The CDR3 length is 15 residues. V lost 5 bases and J 0 bases, leaving 13 bases between the germline ends. The CDR3 DNA reads TGTGCCAGCAGCCGAGCCCCTTTACTGAACACTGAAGCTTTCTTT. Its protein product is CASSRAPLLNTEAFF.

The chain couples TRBV10-3 to TRBJ1-2, with TRBD1 identical over 10 bases. Germline loops: CDR1 ENHRY, CDR2 SYGVKD. V lost 6 bases to trimming and J lost 3 bases; unmatched junction nucleotides: 10. CDR3 length: 16 amino acids. For the CDR3, the DNA is TGTGCCATCAGGATGGGACAGGGGATAGGTGACTATGGCTACACCTTC. It codes for CAIRMGQGIGDYGYTF.

The chain recombines TRBV11-2 with TRBJ1-1, with D uncertain. The V gene lost 2 bases and the J gene lost 4 bases, with 8 bases spanning the gap. Germline-derived CDR1 and CDR2 are SGHAT and FQNNGV. This CDR3 spans 13 amino acids. This chain's CDR3 is CASSLYGLTEAFF. The DNA of the CDR3 is TGTGCCAGCAGCTTATATGGGCTCACTGAAGCTTTCTTT.

The V and J genes are TRBV15 and TRBJ2-3; no reliable D call. Germline V gene lookup returns CDR1 LNHNV and CDR2 YYDKDF (reference sequence). This CDR3 spans 14 amino acids. Trimming removed 1 base at V and 2 bases at J, with 7 bases between. The CDR3 is CATSRVAHTDTQYF. The CDR3 DNA sequence: TGTGCCACCAGCAGAGTGGCTCACACAGATACGCAGTATTTT.

This clone was counted only a few times. The rearrangement links TRBV5-1 to TRBJ1-1, with a possible D match to TRBD1 (5 bases). CDR1 is SGHRS, CDR2 YFSETQ, per germline. There are 16 residues in the CDR3. V was cut by 0 bases and J by 1 base, with 13 bases left in between. The CDR3 DNA follows: TGCGCCAGCAGCTTGGCCGGACACTTCCCGAACACTGAAGCTTTCTTT. Residues: CASSLAGHFPNTEAFF.

This rearrangement joins TRBV2 to TRBJ2-3; D gene ambiguous. The V and J ends lost 5 bases and 3 bases respectively, with 9 bases between them. The CDR3 is 13 residues long. Germline CDR1 reads SNHLY; CDR2 reads FYNNEI. CDR3 in amino acids: CASSPLGTDTQYF. DNA of the CDR3: TGTGCCAGCAGTCCCCTAGGTACAGATACGCAGTATTTT.

The rearrangement uses TRBV25-1 and TRBJ2-2, with TRBD1 identical over 8 bases. This CDR3 spans 15 amino acids. The germline V gene has CDR1 MGHDK and CDR2 SYGVNS. V dropped 4 bases and J dropped 1; count of bases not matched to a gene: 2. The CDR3 is CASSGGTGNTGELFF. CDR3 sequence (DNA): TGTGCCAGCAGTGGGGGGACAGGGAACACCGGGGAGCTGTTTTTT.

This clone was found many times. This rearrangement joins TRBV5-1 to TRBJ2-5; TRBD1 matches at 10 bases. The CDR3 runs 17 residues. J was trimmed by 7 bases and V by 4 bases; bases with no gene match: 16. Germline V lookup: CDR1 SGHRS, CDR2 YFSETQ. As DNA, the CDR3 is TGCGCCAGCAGCCCGGCTTCGGGACAGGGGTTCGGGGGGACCCAGTACTTC. It encodes CASSPASGQGFGGTQYF.

The chain links TRBV7-9 to TRBJ1-4; D is unresolved. The CDR3 runs to 14 residues. Germline CDR1 reads SEHNR; CDR2 reads FQNEAQ (reference sequence). V shed 2 bases and J shed 3 bases, with 7 bases lying between them. CDR3 nucleotide sequence: TGTGCCAGCAGCTTATCGGGAGCTAATGAAAAACTGTTTTTT. It is translated as CASSLSGANEKLFF. The complete variable domain, with remaining parts taken from reference TRBV7-9 and TRBJ1-4, reads DTGVSQNPRHKITKRGQNVTFRCDPISEHNRLYWYRQTLGQGPEFLTYFQNEAQLEKSRLLSDRFSAERPKGSFSTLEIQRTEQGDSAMYLCASSLSGANEKLFFGSGTQLSVL.

This chain joins TRBV7-8 and TRBJ2-7; D is ambiguous. V lost 1 base and J lost 2, with 9 bases in between. Germline V gene data show CDR1 as SGHVS and CDR2 as FQNEAQ. This CDR3 is built from 14 residues. CDR3 residues: CASSLEPATYEQYF. Here the CDR3 DNA reads TGTGCCAGCAGCTTAGAGCCAGCGACCTACGAGCAGTACTTC.

This chain joins TRBV10-2 and TRBJ2-1; tentatively, D is TRBD2 (6 bases). The V end was cut by 2 bases, the J end by 10 bases, with 15 bases between. CDR3 size: 14 residues. CDR1 is WSHSY, CDR2 SAAADI, per germline. The CDR3 loop is CASSEAGHGGEQFF. CDR3 bases: TGCGCCAGCAGTGAGGCGGGCCACGGGGGAGAGCAGTTCTTC.

The DNA for the CDR3 is TGTGCCAGCTCACTGGGGGCCATGAACACTGAAGCTTTCTTT. Encoded protein: CASSLGAMNTEAFF. This chain joins TRBV18 and TRBJ1-1, with a weak D call TRBD1 (6 bases). The V gene's germline CDR1 is KGHSH and CDR2 LQKENI. Trimming left V 4 bases short and J 0 bases short, with 9 bases between. This CDR3 has 14 amino acids.

The count of this clone is one. The V call is TRBV19, the J call TRBJ2-3, with 10 positions matching TRBD2. CDR3 length: 14 amino acids. CDR1 and CDR2 from the germline V gene are LNHDA and SQIVND (reference sequence). V trimming: 6 bases; J trimming: 1 base; junction bases outside the gene matches: 1. CDR3 residues: CASSGTSGTDTQYF. CDR3 sequence (DNA): TGTGCCAGTAGCGGGACTAGCGGCACAGATACGCAGTATTTT.

The V gene is TRBV30, the J gene TRBJ1-3; D is unclear. This CDR3 is built from 12 residues. Germline V gives CDR1 GTSNPN, CDR2 SVGIG (reference sequence). The ends were cut back, 3 bases at V and 0 bases at J, with 3 bases in the middle. The CDR3 DNA reads as TGTGCCTGGAGGAGCTCTGGAAACACCATATATTTT. It encodes CAWRSSGNTIYF. Full variable domain (outside the CDR3, taken from reference TRBV30 and TRBJ1-3): SQTIHQWPATLVQPVGSPLSLECTVEGTSNPNLYWYRQAAGRGLQLLFYSVGIGQISSEVPQNLSASRPQDRQFILSSKKLLLSDSGFYLCAWRSSGNTIYFGEGSWLTVV.

This rearrangement joins TRBV30 to TRBJ2-1, with TRBD1 identical over 7 bases. V lost 5 bases and J lost 15; bases outside the gene matches: 10. The germline CDR1 and CDR2 sequences are GTSNPN and SVGIG (reference sequence). The CDR3 extends over 11 amino acids. The CDR3 coding sequence is TGTGCCTGGGGGGACAGTTCCGGCACGTTCTTC. It yields the protein CAWGDSSGTFF.

The CDR3 DNA follows: TGCGCCAGCAGCGGGACAGCTAATTCACCCCTCCACTTT. It encodes CASSGTANSPLHF. The rearrangement uses TRBV5-1 and TRBJ1-6, with 7 bases lining up with TRBD1. The CDR3 spans 13 residues. The trim removed 4 bases at V and 6 bases at J, leaving 1 base unmatched. The V gene's germline CDR1 is SGHRS and CDR2 YFSETQ.

A few counts support this clone. CDR3 sequence (DNA): TGCGCCAGCAGCCAAGATCGGGGGGGTAATGAAAAACTGTTTTTT. Its translation is CASSQDRGGNEKLFF. The chain combines TRBV4-1 with TRBJ1-4, with D maybe TRBD1 (5 bases). Germline CDR1 and CDR2: MGHRA and YSYEKL. V was cut by 0 bases and J by 4 bases, with 9 bases left in between. The CDR3 has 15 residues.